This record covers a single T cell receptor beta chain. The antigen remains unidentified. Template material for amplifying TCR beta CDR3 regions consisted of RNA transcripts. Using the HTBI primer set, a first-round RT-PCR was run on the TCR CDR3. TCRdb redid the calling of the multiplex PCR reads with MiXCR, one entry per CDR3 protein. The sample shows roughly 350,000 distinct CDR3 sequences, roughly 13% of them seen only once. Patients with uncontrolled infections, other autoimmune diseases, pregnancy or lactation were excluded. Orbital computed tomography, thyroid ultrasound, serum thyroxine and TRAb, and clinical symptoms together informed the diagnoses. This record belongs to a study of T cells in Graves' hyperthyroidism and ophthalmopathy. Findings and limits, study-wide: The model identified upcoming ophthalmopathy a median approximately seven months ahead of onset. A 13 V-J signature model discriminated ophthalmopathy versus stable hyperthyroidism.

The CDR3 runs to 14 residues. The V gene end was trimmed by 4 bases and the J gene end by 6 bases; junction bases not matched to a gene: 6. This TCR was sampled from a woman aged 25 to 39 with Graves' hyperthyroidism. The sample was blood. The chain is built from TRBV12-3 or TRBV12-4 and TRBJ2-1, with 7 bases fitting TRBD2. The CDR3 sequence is CASSSWEGPNEQFF. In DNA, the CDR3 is TGTGCCAGCAGTTCTTGGGAGGGCCCCAATGAGCAGTTCTTC.